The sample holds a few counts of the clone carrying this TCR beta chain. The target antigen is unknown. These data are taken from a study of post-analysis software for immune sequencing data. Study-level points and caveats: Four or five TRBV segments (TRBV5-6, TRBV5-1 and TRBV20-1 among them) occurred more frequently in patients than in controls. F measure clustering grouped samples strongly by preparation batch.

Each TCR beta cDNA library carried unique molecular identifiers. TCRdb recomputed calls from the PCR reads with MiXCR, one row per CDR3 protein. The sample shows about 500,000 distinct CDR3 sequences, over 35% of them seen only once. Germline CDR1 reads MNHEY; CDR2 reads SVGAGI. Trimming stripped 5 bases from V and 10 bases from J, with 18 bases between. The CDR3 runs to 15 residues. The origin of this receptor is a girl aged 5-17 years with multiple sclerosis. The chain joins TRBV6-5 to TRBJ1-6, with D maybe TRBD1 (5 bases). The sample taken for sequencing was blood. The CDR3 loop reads CASSTPGLRTSPLHF. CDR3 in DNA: TGTGCCAGCAGTACCCCGGGACTCCGGACGTCACCCCTCCACTTT.